This paragraph reports one T cell receptor beta chain. Its antigen is still unknown. Within the library, unique molecular identifiers were attached to each individual cDNA molecule. TCRdb fed the RACE reads into MiXCR, producing one record per CDR3 protein. The sample includes around 70,000 distinct CDR3 sequences, under 7.5% seen only once; the top ten take 3% to 4%. Regarding time point: healthy volunteer bleed at 6 weeks. Researchers extracted total RNA from unfractionated whole blood. The CDR3 contains 15 residues. In germline, CDR1 is MDHEN, CDR2 SYDVKM. V shed 4 bases, J shed 3 bases, and the junction held 4 bases outside the gene matches. The sample belongs to a study of human T cells and chemical hapten exposure. In the study overall: Small pooled library volume differences mainly caused per-sample TCR yield variation.

Study results and limitations: With regard to DPC sensitization, TCRs above 1 in 1000 frequency did not change.

Sequenced material: whole blood. The chain employs TRBV28 and TRBJ2-5; the match to TRBD1 covers 11 bases. The receptor was isolated from a female donor in good health. Some clones in this sample may be carry-over from other donors' samples. CDR3 residues: CASSSPGQGEETQYF. The CDR3 DNA reads as TGTGCCAGCAGTTCCCCGGGACAGGGGGAAGAGACCCAGTACTTC.